One and the same sample provided the 9 T cell receptor beta chains below, sequenced in a study of tissue T cells after allogeneic stem cell transplantation. Sequencing used immunoSEQ multiplex PCR; TCRdb keeps in-frame clones, though not all of them. The sample gives 3,500 to 4,500 clones, approximately 50% of which show up once; around 16% is in the top ten. This sample's time point: mouse harvest day 14 after allogeneic transplant. Mouse grafts combined 10^7 T-cell-depleted bone marrow cells with 10^6 splenic CD5+ T cells. The sample consisted of lymph node tissue. These receptors all stem from a female BALB/c mouse given C57BL/6 T cells with graft-versus-host disease after an allogeneic hematopoietic cell transplant.

As to this clone: The gene names given are mouse names. The read ends 1 residue early relative to the CDR3; the germline J gene fills the gap. The V and J genes are TRBV31 and TRBJ1-2; a possible D gene is TRBD1 (5 bases). The CDR3 spans 14 residues. In germline, CDR1 is GKSSPN, CDR2 SITVG. Trimming left V 0 bases short and J 5 bases short, with 13 bases between. CDR3 protein: CAWSLAQGGSDYTF. Incomplete CDR3 DNA: TGTGCCTGGAGTCTAGCGCAGGGAGGGTCCGACTACACC.

To note about this clone: Mouse gene names and germline throughout. The CDR3 end falls 1 residue outside the read, so it is completed with the germline J gene. The chain recombines TRBV26 with TRBJ2-5; D may be TRBD2 (6 bases). Germline V gene sequence: CDR1 KGHPV, CDR2 FQNQEV (reference sequence). There are 14 residues in the CDR3. The germline V and J ends were trimmed by 3 bases and 0 bases, with 7 bases remaining between them. The CDR3 bases that were read are TGTGCCAGCAGTCTCTGGGGAAACCAAGACACCCAGTAC. It specifies CASSLWGNQDTQY. The whole CDR3 reads CASSLWGNQDTQYF.

On this clone: Gene names are mouse gene names. Read coverage stops 1 residue before the CDR3 terminus; the germline J gene supplies the remainder. The J gene is TRBJ2-3, the V gene TRBV4; 13 nucleotides align to TRBD2. V gave up 3 bases and J gave up 3 bases; unmatched junction bases: 3. This CDR3 has 16 residues. Germline V gene lookup returns CDR1 LGHDT and CDR2 YNNKQL (reference sequence). The CDR3 region is CASSYGLGGPAETLYF. Incomplete CDR3 DNA: TGTGCCAGCAGCTACGGACTGGGGGGGCCCGCAGAAACGCTGTAT.

Concerning this clone itself: Gene names are the mouse ones. The read ends 1 residue before the CDR3 terminus; that terminus is restored from the germline J gene. The chain recombines TRBV19 with TRBJ2-2, with TRBD1 identical over 7 bases. Germline V gene sequence: CDR1 FNHDT, CDR2 SITEND (reference sequence). V dropped 4 bases and J dropped 4; count of bases not matched to a gene: 10. CDR3 size: 16 residues. The DNA read from the CDR3 is TGTGCCAGCAGTCCCGACAGGGTATTTGGCACCGGGCAGCTCTAC. It encodes CASSPDRVFGTGQLY. The complete CDR3 reads CASSPDRVFGTGQLYF.

On this clone: Each gene name is a mouse one. Read data end 1 residue before the CDR3 end; the end is taken from the germline J gene. The chain carries TRBV26 and TRBJ2-3, with D unresolved. The V end was cut by 3 bases, the J end by 0 bases, with 4 bases between. The CDR3 runs 13 residues. Germline values: CDR1 KGHPV, CDR2 FQNQEV (reference sequence). The CDR3 loop reads CASSLTSAETLYF. CDR3 DNA (partial): TGTGCCAGCAGTCTAACTAGTGCAGAAACGCTGTAT.

Regarding this clone: Gene names follow the mouse nomenclature. The CDR3 end lies 1 residue beyond the end of the read and is filled in from the germline J gene. V is TRBV23 and J is TRBJ2-5; the D call in the table, TRBD2, was not verified against the DNA. The CDR3 runs to 15 residues. Germline V lookup: CDR1 KGHTA, CDR2 FQNQQP. Partial CDR3 DNA: TGCTCCAGCAGTCAATCGTTGGGGGGGCAAGACACCCAGTAC. Protein product: CSSSQSLGGQDTQY. The whole CDR3 reads CSSSQSLGGQDTQYF.

Of note for this clone: The germline and genes are mouse ones. The read falls 1 residue short of the CDR3 end, and the missing part is taken from the germline J gene. This chain links TRBV26 with TRBJ2-7, with D perhaps matching TRBD1 or TRBD2 (5 bases each). CDR3 size: 11 residues. Germline loops: CDR1 KGHPV, CDR2 FQNQEV (reference sequence). Trimming removed 5 bases from V and 6 bases from J, with 8 bases in between. The CDR3 here is CASSSGGEQYF. The part of the CDR3 DNA that was read is TGTGCCAGCAGTTCCGGGGGTGAACAGTAC.

About this clone itself: Gene names are mouse gene names. Coverage ceases 1 residue before the CDR3 finishes, and the germline J gene fills in the end. The chain carries TRBV26 and TRBJ1-3, with unresolved D. CDR1 and CDR2 (germline): KGHPV, FQNQEV (reference sequence). The CDR3 contains 14 residues. V gave up 2 bases and J gave up 0 bases, with 5 bases separating them. CDR3 loop: CASSLPHSGNTLYF. The CDR3 bases that were read are TGTGCCAGCAGTCTGCCACATTCTGGAAATACGCTCTAT.

This clone qualifies as large. All gene names here are mouse names. The missing CDR3 end, 1 residue past where the read stops, is filled in from the germline J gene. The identical CDR3 is also encoded by other nucleotide sequences in the sample. The chain uses TRBV1 and TRBJ2-7; possibly TRBD1 for D (6 bases). V was trimmed by 2 bases and J by 0 bases, leaving 8 bases between them. The CDR3 length is 14 residues. Germline V gene data show CDR1 as NSQYPW and CDR2 as LRSPGD (reference sequence). CDR3 region: CTCSARDISYEQYF. Incomplete CDR3 DNA: TGCACCTGCAGTGCACGGGACATCTCCTATGAACAGTAC.